This T cell receptor beta chain was profiled in a study of blood T cell repertoires in COVID-19. This CDR3 region has 14 residues. The germline V and J ends were trimmed by 0 bases and 8 bases, with 11 bases remaining between them. Germline loops: CDR1 SGDLS, CDR2 YYNGEE. In this sample, this clone turned up once. The assay was immunoSEQ multiplex PCR, and TCRdb's table has in-frame clones only and misses some. In the table there are roughly 290,000 clones, 80% to 90% of which are singletons. The V gene is TRBV9, the J gene TRBJ2-2; D unclear. The sequencing input was peripheral blood. The source is a woman aged 45-65 years who had recovered from COVID-19. The CDR3 DNA follows: TGTGCCAGCAGCGTAGCTACGGTTGCGGGGGAGCTGTTTTTT. Protein sequence: CASSVATVAGELFF.